These T cell receptor beta chains were read from a single sample in a study of type 1 regulatory T cells. No cognate antigen is known for these TCRs. MiXCR, run by TCRdb on the reads, gives a single entry per CDR3 protein. In the table there are about 62,000 distinct CDR3 sequences, 60% to 65% of which are singletons. The material sequenced was cultured non-Tr1 T cells, either the whole culture or a sorted T cell fraction (not recorded which). These receptors originate from a human donor in good health. Each CDR3 is given with its conserved first and last residue. D genes are given only for firm matches. Clone size is not always given. Where it is, it says once, few, many or a class for expanded clones.

TRBV9,TRBJ2-1,few,TRBD1,TGTGCCAGCAGCGTTGGAAGCCGGGACAGGGTCAATGAGCAGTTCTTC,CASSVGSRDRVNEQFF
TRBV5-4,TRBJ2-7,once,.,TGTGCCAGCAGCTTGGAACAGCACTACGAGCAGTACTTC,CASSLEQHYEQYF
TRBV12-3/TRBV12-4,TRBJ2-1,.,.,TGTGCCAGCAGTTTCGCGGGACGGAGGAGTGAGCAGTTCTTC,CASSFAGRRSEQFF
TRBV19,TRBJ2-2,.,.,TGTGCCAGTAGTATCCACTACGCCCCGGAGCTGTTTTTT,CASSIHYAPELFF
TRBV7-9,TRBJ2-5,.,TRBD1,TGTGCCAGCCAGCCGACAGGGACGGGTGGAGAGACCCAGTACTTC,CASQPTGTGGETQYF
TRBV19,TRBJ1-6,.,.,TGTGCCAGTAGTATCGGACTTAGGGCCTCACCCCTCCACTTT,CASSIGLRASPLHF
TRBV20-1,TRBJ2-2,.,TRBD2,TGCAGTGCTAGACCCACTAGCGGGAGTGACACCGGGGAGCTGTTTTTT,CSARPTSGSDTGELFF
TRBV20-1,TRBJ1-1,.,.,TGCAGTGCTAGAGATGGGGCTACTGAAGCTTTCTTT,CSARDGATEAFF
TRBV4-2,TRBJ2-5,.,TRBD2,TGTGCCAGCAGCCCCCTTGACGGGAGGGCCGGACAAGAGACCCAGTACTTC,CASSPLDGRAGQETQYF
TRBV20-1,TRBJ1-5,.,TRBD1,TGCAGTGCTAGACTTGGGACAGGTCCCGGCCAGCCCCAGCATTTT,CSARLGTGPGQPQHF
TRBV6-1,TRBJ1-4,.,TRBD1,TGTGCCAGCAGAGTAAGAGTACAGGGGGAAAAACTGTTTTTT,CASRVRVQGEKLFF
TRBV7-2,TRBJ2-7,once,.,TGTGCCAGCAGCTCCACCCTTCGCCCCTACGAGCAGTACTTC,CASSSTLRPYEQYF
TRBV5-1,TRBJ1-2,.,.,TGCGCCAGCAGCTCTATGCCCCGACGGGGTGGCAGCAACTATGGCTACACCTTC,CASSSMPRRGGSNYGYTF
TRBV5-1,TRBJ2-2,few,.,TGCGCCAGCAGCTTGAGGCTGAACACCCCCGGGGAGCTGTTTTTT,CASSLRLNTPGELFF
TRBV7-2,TRBJ1-6,once,TRBD1,TGTGCCAGCAGCCCACAGGGGGACGATTCACCCCTCCACTTT,CASSPQGDDSPLHF
TRBV7-8,TRBJ1-5,.,TRBD1,TGTGCCAGCAGCTCGGGACAGGGGGCCTTCAATCAGCCCCAGCATTTT,CASSSGQGAFNQPQHF
TRBV29-1,TRBJ2-5,.,TRBD1,TGCAGCTGTTGGACAGGGGAGACCCAGTACTTC,CSCWTGETQYF
TRBV7-2,TRBJ2-2,.,TRBD2,TGTGCCAGCAGCTTAGGAGGGGGACTAGCAGCGGAGACCGGGGAGCTGTTTTTT,CASSLGGGLAAETGELFF
TRBV4-3,TRBJ2-2,.,TRBD2,TGCGCCAGCAGCCAAGGCCCCCGACTAGCGGGAGGGCAAAACACCGGGGAGCTGTTTTTT,CASSQGPRLAGGQNTGELFF
TRBV2,TRBJ2-4,few,.,TGTGCCAGCAGTGGTGGGCGGCTAGCCAAAAACATTCAGTACTTC,CASSGGRLAKNIQYF
TRBV3-1,TRBJ2-4,few,TRBD2,TGTGCCAGCAGCCGTAGTAGCGGGAAGCAAAACATTCAGTACTTC,CASSRSSGKQNIQYF
TRBV5-5,TRBJ1-1,.,.,TGTGCCAGCAGCTTCGCCGGGGGCTCGCACACTGAAGCTTTCTTT,CASSFAGGSHTEAFF
TRBV4-3,TRBJ1-2,.,.,TGCGCCAGCAGCCAAGAGGAGGGGGATGGCTACACCTTC,CASSQEEGDGYTF
TRBV20-1,TRBJ2-1,.,TRBD2,TGCAGTGCTAGAGGTGGGACTAGCGGTTACAATGAGCAGTTCTTC,CSARGGTSGYNEQFF
TRBV20-1,TRBJ2-7,.,TRBD1,TGCAGTGCTAGAAATGGACAGGGGGCTTACGAGCAGTACTTC,CSARNGQGAYEQYF
TRBV19,TRBJ1-1,.,TRBD1,TGTGCCAGCGACTCTTCCCGGACAGGACTATTGAACACTGAAGCTTTCTTT,CASDSSRTGLLNTEAFF
TRBV12-3/TRBV12-4,TRBJ2-6,.,.,TGTGCCACCAGGGGCTCTGGGGCCAACGTCCTGACTTTC,CATRGSGANVLTF
TRBV20-1,TRBJ1-5,few,.,TGCAGTGCCACGGACAGTAATCAGCCCCAGCATTTT,CSATDSNQPQHF
TRBV24-1,TRBJ2-7,.,.,TGTGCCACCAGTGCAGGGGCCTACGAGCAGTACTTC,CATSAGAYEQYF
TRBV6-2/TRBV6-3,TRBJ1-1,few,.,TGTGCCAGCACCCTAGGGGACACTGAAGCTTTCTTT,CASTLGDTEAFF
TRBV18,TRBJ2-2,.,.,TGTGCCAGCTCACCACCTTGGGGAGCGAACACCGGGGAGCTGTTTTTT,CASSPPWGANTGELFF
TRBV10-3,TRBJ2-7,few,.,TGTGCCATCAATGGCGACCCCGTAGGGGGCTACGAGCAGTACTTC,CAINGDPVGGYEQYF
TRBV28,TRBJ2-2,.,.,TGTGCCAGCAGAACCAACTTATACACCGGGGAGCTGTTTTTT,CASRTNLYTGELFF
TRBV11-2,TRBJ2-2,.,TRBD2,TGTGCCAGCAGGGGTCGGACTAGCAGGACCGGGGAGCTGTTTTTT,CASRGRTSRTGELFF
TRBV19,TRBJ2-1,.,TRBD1,TGTGCCAGTAGTCTTCCTAAGGGGGCGCAGGTCGATGAGCAGTTCTTC,CASSLPKGAQVDEQFF
TRBV11-1,TRBJ2-2,.,.,TGTGCCAGCAGCTCACTAGCAGCCGGGGAGCTGTTTTTT,CASSSLAAGELFF
TRBV20-1,TRBJ1-1,.,TRBD1,TGCAGTGCGAGATTACGGGACAGGGATATGAACACTGAAGCTTTCTTT,CSARLRDRDMNTEAFF
TRBV4-1,TRBJ1-4,.,.,TGCGCCAGCAGCGTTACAGGGTTGGAAAAACTGTTTTTT,CASSVTGLEKLFF
TRBV4-2,TRBJ2-2,.,.,TGTGCCAGCAGCCAAGATCGGTCAACCGGGGAGCTGTTTTTT,CASSQDRSTGELFF
TRBV10-3,TRBJ2-7,.,TRBD2,TGTGCCATCAGAGACCCGGGGCTAGCGGGAACGGGCGAGCAGTACTTC,CAIRDPGLAGTGEQYF
TRBV7-8,TRBJ2-7,.,.,TGTGCCAGCACGCGGCGGGGACAGTATGAAAAGGGGCAGTACTTC,CASTRRGQYEKGQYF
TRBV6-1,TRBJ2-7,.,TRBD2,TGTGCCAGCACCGGACTAGCGGGAGGGAAAGTCTACGAGCAGTACTTC,CASTGLAGGKVYEQYF
TRBV20-1,TRBJ1-1,.,TRBD1,TGCAGTGCTAAGGGACAGGGGTTACCTGAAGCTTTCTTT,CSAKGQGLPEAFF
TRBV6-6,TRBJ2-3,.,.,TGTGCCAGCCGCGGGACAGGCACAGATACGCAGTATTTT,CASRGTGTDTQYF
TRBV7-9,TRBJ2-6,once,.,TGTGCCAGCAGCTTACAGACCCCTGGGGCCAACGTCCTGACTTTC,CASSLQTPGANVLTF
TRBV5-1,TRBJ2-1,.,TRBD2,TGCGCCAGCAGCTTGAGGACACTAGCGACCTTGAACAATGAGCAGTTCTTC,CASSLRTLATLNNEQFF
TRBV12-3/TRBV12-4,TRBJ1-5,.,.,TGTGCCTGTGGGGGAGGGTCTCGCAATCAGCCCCAGCATTTT,CACGGGSRNQPQHF
TRBV3-1,TRBJ1-2,once,.,TGTGCCAGCAGCCAAGGACAGGTGGATGGCTTCACCTTC,CASSQGQVDGFTF
TRBV7-2,TRBJ2-7,.,.,TGTGCCAGCAGCCCAAATAGCGAGCGCTCCTACGAGCAGTACTTC,CASSPNSERSYEQYF
TRBV7-2,TRBJ2-5,few,.,TGTGCCAGCAGCCCCCGGGTGGGCGGCCAGGGAGAGACCCAGTACTTC,CASSPRVGGQGETQYF
TRBV19,TRBJ1-5,.,TRBD1,TGTGCCAGTAGTATGTGGGACAGGGATCGCAATCAGCCCCAGCATTTT,CASSMWDRDRNQPQHF
TRBV29-1,TRBJ1-2,.,.,TGCAGCGTACCTGTACCGGGGGGGCCCTATGGCTACACCTTC,CSVPVPGGPYGYTF
TRBV19,TRBJ2-7,.,.,TGTGCCAGTGGCAGGGCAGGACACCACTCCTACGAGCAGTACTTC,CASGRAGHHSYEQYF
TRBV20-1,TRBJ1-2,few,TRBD1,TGCAGTGCGGACGAAACCGGGACAGGGTATGGCTACACCTTC,CSADETGTGYGYTF